One sample yielded the 20 T cell receptor beta chains listed below, sequenced in a study of cytomegalovirus exposure and HLA in healthy donors. The study ran its PCR with 60 Vbeta and 13 Jbeta primers. Profiling relied on immunoSEQ multiplex PCR, and the TCRdb table lists in-frame clones only, not all of them. The data show 40,000 to 55,000 clones, roughly 76% seen once. The sample was PBMCs. All receptors come from a man aged 30 to 45 in good health and CMV-seronegative.

The gene calls are TRBV5-4 and TRBJ2-4, with TRBD1 as a possible D gene (5 bases). The germline V and J ends were trimmed by 1 base and 6 bases, with 11 bases remaining between them. From germline, CDR1 is SGHNT and CDR2 YYREEE (reference sequence). The CDR3 contains 14 residues. The CDR3 sequence: CASSLRQNRNIQYF. CDR3 sequence (DNA): TGTGCCAGCAGCTTGAGACAGAACCGAAACATTCAGTACTTC.

The chain employs TRBV19 and TRBJ2-7, with a weak D call TRBD2 (5 bases). The CDR3 has 11 residues. V lost 8 bases, J lost 5 bases, and 10 bases lay in between. Germline CDR1 reads LNHDA; CDR2 reads SQIVND (reference sequence). The CDR3 nucleotides read TGTGCCAGTGACGCGGGTAACGAGCAGTACTTC. Amino acid sequence: CASDAGNEQYF.

This clone was seen a handful of times. The rearrangement links TRBV11-1 to TRBJ2-5, with D possibly matching TRBD2 (6 bases). V gave up 8 bases and J gave up 5 bases, with 15 bases separating them. Looked up from germline, CDR1 is SGHAT and CDR2 is FQDESV (reference sequence). The CDR3 has 13 residues. In DNA form, the CDR3 reads TGTGCCAGCCGCAGGAGGGTTTGGGAGACCCAGTACTTC. As protein: CASRRRVWETQYF.

The rearrangement uses TRBV5-4 and TRBJ1-1; D may be TRBD1 (6 bases). The CDR3 is 16 residues long. V was trimmed by 4 bases and J by 0 bases, leaving 16 bases between them. Per germline, CDR1 SGHNT and CDR2 YYREEE (reference sequence). CDR3 nucleotides: TGTGCCAGCAGCCGCTATCGACAGGATTTGAACACTGAAGCTTTCTTT. This codes for CASSRYRQDLNTEAFF.

The chain combines TRBV7-9 with TRBJ2-7, with D tentatively TRBD1 (5 bases). CDR1 and CDR2 from the germline V gene are SEHNR and FQNEAQ (reference sequence). With 4 bases removed from V and 2 bases from J, the gap between germline ends came to 12 bases. This CDR3 has 14 amino acids. This CDR3 reads CASSWGQLTYEQYF. Written as DNA, the CDR3 is TGTGCCAGCAGCTGGGGCCAGTTAACCTACGAGCAGTACTTC.

The rearrangement uses TRBV2 and TRBJ1-1; no clear D. The germline CDR1 and CDR2 sequences are SNHLY and FYNNEI. With 4 bases removed from V and 0 bases from J, the gap between germline ends came to 15 bases. This CDR3 is built from 16 residues. In DNA form, the CDR3 reads TGTGCCAGCAGTGGAAACGAGTTCCTGGTGAACACTGAAGCTTTCTTT. This gives the protein CASSGNEFLVNTEAFF. The full variable domain, its missing parts supplied by reference TRBV2 and TRBJ1-1, is EPEVTQTPSHQVTQMGQEVILRCVPISNHLYFYWYRQILGQKVEFLVSFYNNEISEKSEIFDDQFSVERPDGSNFTLKIRSTKLEDSAMYFCASSGNEFLVNTEAFFGQGTRLTVV.

The chain has TRBV6-5 and TRBJ2-3, with D perhaps TRBD2 (5 bases). The V and J ends lost 0 bases and 0 bases respectively, with 7 bases between them. Germline-derived CDR1 and CDR2 are MNHEY and SVGAGI. CDR3 length: 15 residues. DNA of the CDR3: TGTGCCAGCAGTTACTCAAGCGGTAGCACAGATACGCAGTATTTT. Residues: CASSYSSGSTDTQYF.

This clone was observed a few times. The chain recombines TRBV6-5 with TRBJ2-1; TRBD2 matches 7 bases. The CDR3 is made up of 15 amino acids. Germline CDR1 reads MNHEY; CDR2 reads SVGAGI. The V segment lost 8 bases and the J segment 0 bases; nucleotides outside the gene matches: 7. The CDR3 DNA reads as TGTGCCAGCTCCGGGAGGCCCCACTCCTACAATGAGCAGTTCTTC. Protein sequence: CASSGRPHSYNEQFF.

The CDR3 loop is CASSEGAGGPYEQYF. Here the CDR3 DNA reads TGTGCCAGCAGTGAAGGGGCGGGAGGGCCCTACGAGCAGTACTTC. This chain links TRBV6-1 with TRBJ2-7; 9 bases are shared with TRBD2. The CDR3 is 15 residues long. V shed 1 base, J shed 2 bases, and the junction held 3 bases outside the gene matches. Germline CDR1 is MNHNS and CDR2 is SASEGT.

This clone has only one observation. J is TRBJ2-7 and V is TRBV11-2; 8 bases match TRBD2. Germline V gene sequence: CDR1 SGHAT, CDR2 FQNNGV. The J segment lost 3 bases and the V segment lost 1 base, leaving 14 bases of the junction unmatched. CDR3 length: 18 amino acids. CDR3 loop: CASSLVPSGRGSLYEQYF. The CDR3 region has the DNA TGTGCCAGCAGCTTAGTACCGAGCGGGAGAGGGAGTCTCTACGAGCAGTACTTC.

The V gene is TRBV7-9, the J gene TRBJ1-5, with 10 bases that match TRBD1. There are 15 residues in the CDR3. Per germline, CDR1 SEHNR and CDR2 FQNEAQ (reference sequence). J gave up 3 bases and V 4 bases, and 3 bases lay outside the gene matches. The CDR3 region is CASSWGQGNNQPQHF. CDR3 coding DNA: TGTGCCAGCAGCTGGGGACAGGGGAACAATCAGCCCCAGCATTTT.

The V gene is TRBV5-4, the J gene TRBJ2-4, with D tentatively TRBD1 (6 bases). V lost 4 bases and J 6 bases, leaving 14 bases between the germline ends. This CDR3 has 14 amino acids. Germline V gives CDR1 SGHNT, CDR2 YYREEE (reference sequence). The CDR3 DNA sequence: TGTGCCAGCAGCGAGGACAGCGTGCCAAACATTCAGTACTTC. Protein sequence: CASSEDSVPNIQYF.

The chain couples TRBV29-1 to TRBJ2-3; D not resolved. The germline CDR1 and CDR2 sequences are SQVTM and ANQGSEA. The CDR3 spans 15 residues. V was clipped by 3 bases and J by 0 bases, with 13 bases between them. CDR3 loop: CSVEDWAPSTDTQYF. The CDR3 nucleotides read TGCAGCGTTGAGGATTGGGCGCCAAGCACAGATACGCAGTATTTT.

This clone was detected only once. The chain has TRBV19 and TRBJ2-7; D might be TRBD1 (5 bases). Trimming removed 5 bases at V and 0 bases at J, with 8 bases between. This CDR3 region has 13 residues. Germline values: CDR1 LNHDA, CDR2 SQIVND (reference sequence). Here the CDR3 DNA reads TGTGCCAGTAGTTACCAGGGCTCCTACGAGCAGTACTTC. It codes for CASSYQGSYEQYF. The full variable domain, in which reference TRBV19 and TRBJ2-7 provide the parts outside the CDR3, is DGGITQSPKYLFRKEGQNVTLSCEQNLNHDAMYWYRQDPGQGLRLIYYSQIVNDFQKGDIAEGYSVSREKKESFPLTVTSAQKNPTAFYLCASSYQGSYEQYFGPGTRLTVT.

This chain joins TRBV2 and TRBJ1-3; D not certain. With 6 bases removed from V and 0 bases from J, the gap between germline ends came to 18 bases. The germline V gene has CDR1 SNHLY and CDR2 FYNNEI. This CDR3 spans 17 amino acids. CDR3 residues: CASSKTGVTLSGNTIYF. DNA for the CDR3: TGTGCCAGCAGCAAAACCGGGGTGACTCTCTCTGGAAACACCATATATTTT.

The V call is TRBV19, the J call TRBJ2-7; 9 bases match TRBD1. Germline CDR1 reads LNHDA; CDR2 reads SQIVND (reference sequence). The CDR3 sequence is 15 residues long. Trimming took 5 bases from V and 1 from J; bases not matched to a gene: 6. CDR3: CASSPTGQGSYEQYF. The CDR3 nucleotides are TGTGCCAGTAGTCCGACCGGACAGGGGTCCTACGAGCAGTACTTC.

The V and J genes are TRBV7-9 and TRBJ2-1, with D tentatively TRBD1 (6 bases). CDR3 length: 18 amino acids. V lost 4 bases, J lost 4 bases, and 23 bases lay in between. Germline V lookup: CDR1 SEHNR, CDR2 FQNEAQ (reference sequence). The CDR3 sequence: CASSSRGGVDFTYNEQFF. CDR3 DNA sequence: TGTGCCAGCAGCTCAAGAGGGGGAGTCGACTTTACTTACAATGAGCAGTTCTTC.

V and J are TRBV5-1 and TRBJ1-1; 12 bases map to TRBD1. The V gene end was trimmed by 0 bases and the J gene end by 6 bases; junction bases not matched to a gene: 6. The CDR3 runs to 16 residues. Germline values: CDR1 SGHRS, CDR2 YFSETQ. The CDR3 DNA reads TGCGCCAGCAGCTTGGAAAAGGGACAGGGGGCCGCTGAAGCTTTCTTT. Its protein is CASSLEKGQGAAEAFF.

The V and J genes are TRBV5-4 and TRBJ2-5; a possible D gene is TRBD1 (5 bases). The closer fit of TRBJ2-7 to the DNA end suggests the J call may be wrong. This CDR3 comprises 16 residues. CDR1 SGHNT and CDR2 YYREEE come from the germline V gene (reference sequence). The CDR3 reads CASSPAATTVNYEQYF. In nucleotides, the CDR3 is TGTGCCAGCAGCCCGGCGGCCACGACAGTAAACTACGAGCAGTACTTC.

The chain joins TRBV25-1 to TRBJ2-1, with 8 bases that match TRBD2. Germline V CDR1 and CDR2: MGHDK, SYGVNS. Trimming at V came to 3 bases and at J to 6 bases, leaving 10 bases not matched to a gene. The CDR3 has 16 amino acids. The CDR3 region is CASSDSRLASLNEQFF. CDR3 sequence (DNA): TGTGCCAGCAGTGATAGTAGACTAGCGAGTCTCAATGAGCAGTTCTTC.